These 12 T cell receptor beta chains were sequenced from one sample in a study of HIV-infected children after antiretroviral therapy interruption. Treatment in this sample: PENTA 11 planned treatment interruption arm or continuous ART arm. Unique molecular identifiers were included in an RNA-based 3' RACE TCR library. TCRdb analysed the 3' RACE reads with MiXCR anew, one entry per CDR3 protein. The sample has roughly 16,000 distinct CDR3 sequences; roughly 3.4% are singletons. The sequencing used CD45RA+ CD4+ T cells from PBMCs, collected from a donor given antiretroviral therapy, either interrupted or continuous. The subset was: naive CD4+ CD45RA+ CD45RO- T cells. The receptors shown here come from a child aged 2 to 17 with HIV.

This clonotype appeared many times. The DNA of the CDR3 is TGTGCCATCACCTCCTCCGATGGCTACACCTTC. Its protein is CAITSSDGYTF. V gene TRBV10-3 combines with J gene TRBJ1-2, with unresolved D. The ends were cut back, 7 bases at V and 6 bases at J, with 9 bases in the middle. This CDR3 contains 11 residues. Germline CDR1 is ENHRY and CDR2 is SYGVKD.

This clonotype was counted ten times or more. This chain joins TRBV23-1 and TRBJ2-7; D is unresolved. TRBV23-1 is an ORF, and what it does is uncertain. The CDR3 runs to 11 residues. V lost 4 bases and J lost 5, with 6 bases in between. CDR3 DNA: TGCGCCAGCAGTCTAATAGACGAGCAGTACTTC. It yields the protein CASSLIDEQYF.

This clonotype was counted only a few times. The CDR3 DNA reads as TGTGCCAGCAGCGAGACACAGGGTGGTAAGAGGAATGAGCAGTTCTTC. Translating gives CASSETQGGKRNEQFF. V gene TRBV6-5 combines with J gene TRBJ2-1, with D possibly being TRBD1 (6 bases). This CDR3 contains 16 residues. Trimming took 6 bases from V and 7 from J, leaving 22 bases between them. Germline V CDR1 and CDR2: MNHEY, SVGAGI.

This clonotype was seen repeatedly, ten times or more. The V and J genes are TRBV4-1 and TRBJ1-6, with TRBD1 matching 7 bases. CDR3 length equals 16 residues. Per the germline V gene, CDR1 is MGHRA and CDR2 is YSYEKL. V was clipped by 3 bases and J by 5 bases; unmatched bases: 7. The CDR3 DNA is TGCGCCAGCAGCCAGCCCCGGGACAGCCATAATTCACCCCTCCACTTT. Translation gives CASSQPRDSHNSPLHF.

This clonotype is labeled as medium-sized. The chain has TRBV5-1 and TRBJ2-1, with 11 positions matching TRBD2. Trimming cost V 4 bases and J 7 bases; bases outside gene matches: 10. Per the germline V gene, CDR1 is SGHRS and CDR2 is YFSETQ. The CDR3 totals 16 residues. CDR3: CASSPINSGGANEQFF. The CDR3 bases are TGCGCCAGCAGCCCGATAAATAGCGGGGGGGCAAATGAGCAGTTCTTC. The variable domain in full, with the rest retrieved from reference TRBV5-1 and TRBJ2-1, is KAGVTQTPRYLIKTRGQQVTLSCSPISGHRSVSWYQQTPGQGLQFLFEYFSETQRNKGNFPGRFSGRQFSNSRSEMNVSTLELGDSALYLCASSPINSGGANEQFFGPGTRLTVL.

This clonotype was counted ten times or more. This chain's CDR3 is CASSRDSQTQYF. For the CDR3, the DNA is TGTGCCAGCAGCCGGGACTCTCAGACCCAGTACTTC. The chain uses TRBV7-8 and TRBJ2-5; a weak D match, TRBD2 (6 bases). V was cut by 5 bases and J by 6 bases, with 10 bases left in between. Germline CDR1 and CDR2: SGHVS and FQNEAQ. CDR3 length: 12 amino acids. Using reference TRBV7-8 and TRBJ2-5 for the parts outside the CDR3, the full variable domain is GAGVSQSPRYKVAKRGQDVALRCDPISGHVSLFWYQQALGQGPEFLTYFQNEAQLDKSGLPSDRFFAERPEGSVSTLKIQRTQQEDSAVYLCASSRDSQTQYFGPGTRLLVL.

By share, this clonotype counts as medium-sized (0.01 to 0.1%). The CDR3 DNA reads TGTGCCAGCACCCTTTTGCAGGGGGGAGGCCAGCCCCAGCATTTT. Encoded protein: CASTLLQGGGQPQHF. The chain carries TRBV6-4 and TRBJ1-5, with TRBD1 matching over 7 bases. The germline V gene has CDR1 MRHNA and CDR2 SNTAGT. This CDR3 contains 15 residues. The trim removed 7 bases at V and 7 bases at J, leaving 13 bases unmatched.

This clonotype was seen at least ten times. V gene TRBV18 combines with J gene TRBJ1-2; TRBD1 aligns across 8 bases. Germline CDR1 and CDR2: KGHSH and LQKENI. The CDR3 totals 12 residues. Losses at the gene ends were 6 bases for V and 4 bases for J; bases not matched to a gene: 1. CDR3 residues: CASSGQAYGYTF. CDR3 DNA sequence: TGTGCCAGCTCGGGACAGGCCTATGGCTACACCTTC.

This clonotype was counted many times. The V gene is TRBV20-1, the J gene TRBJ1-5, with a possible D match to TRBD1 (5 bases). Germline values: CDR1 DFQATT, CDR2 SNEGSKA (reference sequence). V was trimmed by 6 bases and J by 7 bases, leaving 16 bases between them. The CDR3 has 13 residues. In DNA, the CDR3 is TGCAGTGCGGGTGGAGGGGTTGGGCAGCCCCAGCATTTT. The encoded protein is CSAGGGVGQPQHF.

The table lists this clonotype with many counts. The rearrangement links TRBV7-2 to TRBJ1-2, with 7 bases that match TRBD1. Trimming took 5 bases from V and 4 from J; bases not matched to a gene: 10. CDR1 SGHTA and CDR2 FQGNSA come from the germline V gene. CDR3 size: 15 residues. The CDR3 nucleotides read TGTGCCAGCAGCCTCCAGGGGGGGGACGGCTATGGCTACACCTTC. This codes for CASSLQGGDGYGYTF.

This clonotype was recorded many times. The chain joins TRBV2 to TRBJ2-1; 10 bases match TRBD2. V lost 6 bases and J lost 6; bases outside the gene matches: 8. The CDR3 runs to 15 residues. CDR1 and CDR2 from the germline V gene are SNHLY and FYNNEI. This CDR3 reads CASRSLAGWSNEQFF. The CDR3 bases are TGTGCCAGCAGGTCACTAGCGGGATGGAGCAATGAGCAGTTCTTC. The whole variable domain, filled in from reference TRBV2 and TRBJ2-1, reads EPEVTQTPSHQVTQMGQEVILRCVPISNHLYFYWYRQILGQKVEFLVSFYNNEISEKSEIFDDQFSVERPDGSNFTLKIRSTKLEDSAMYFCASRSLAGWSNEQFFGPGTRLTVL.

This clonotype has a count of ten or more. The chain recombines TRBV2 with TRBJ2-7; D is unresolved. Trimming stripped 4 bases from V and 2 bases from J, with 9 bases between. The CDR3 covers 13 residues. Per the germline V gene, CDR1 is SNHLY and CDR2 is FYNNEI. The CDR3 reads CASSVVRAYEQYF. The CDR3 nucleotides are TGTGCCAGCAGTGTGGTCCGGGCCTACGAGCAGTACTTC. The complete variable domain, with remaining parts taken from reference TRBV2 and TRBJ2-7, reads EPEVTQTPSHQVTQMGQEVILRCVPISNHLYFYWYRQILGQKVEFLVSFYNNEISEKSEIFDDQFSVERPDGSNFTLKIRSTKLEDSAMYFCASSVVRAYEQYFGPGTRLTVT.